These 28 T cell receptor beta chains share one sample of origin, sequenced in a study of T cells in Graves' hyperthyroidism and ophthalmopathy (dated by TCRdb to about 2019). Library method: multiplex PCR. The run used an Illumina HiSeq 2000. TCR beta CDR3 regions were amplified from RNA transcripts. A first-round RT-PCR of the TCR CDR3 used the HTBI primer set with the Qiagen OneStep RT-PCR kit. TCRdb handled the public reads itself, with Q25 trimming in fastp and clone calling in MiXCR, and kept productive beta chains. Every entry covers one CDR3 protein and lists the most common genes and DNA from its rows. For this sample there are a few hundred thousand distinct CDR3 sequences; approximately 14% appear just once. The ten largest clones take up approximately 7% of the sample. Sequencing was performed on blood. The receptors derive from a woman in her 30s with Graves' hyperthyroidism.

This clonotype was detected ten times or more. V is TRBV11-2 and J is TRBJ2-1; D gene uncertain. The CDR3 contains 12 residues. V lost 5 bases to trimming and J lost 8 bases, with 10 bases between them. Per the germline V gene, CDR1 is SGHAT and CDR2 is FQNNGV. The CDR3 coding sequence is TGTGCCAGCAGCCGCACGGTCTATGAGCAGTTCTTC. Its translation: CASSRTVYEQFF. Complete variable domain (other parts from reference TRBV11-2 and TRBJ2-1): EAGVAQSPRYKIIEKRQSVAFWCNPISGHATLYWYQQILGQGPKLLIQFQNNGVVDDSQLPKDRFSAERLKGVDSTLKIQPAKLEDSAVYLCASSRTVYEQFFGPGTRLTVL.

This clonotype came up many times. V and J are TRBV7-9 and TRBJ2-1; the D gene is possibly TRBD2 (5 bases). This CDR3 region has 14 residues. V was trimmed by 6 bases and J by 3 bases, leaving 12 bases between them. Germline loops: CDR1 SEHNR, CDR2 FQNEAQ (reference sequence). DNA of the CDR3: TGTGCCAGCAGTTCCAATGAGGGCTACAATGAGCAGTTCTTC. Residues: CASSSNEGYNEQFF.

The chain couples TRBV6-1 to TRBJ1-5, with D maybe TRBD1 (5 bases). This CDR3 comprises 16 residues. V was pared by 2 bases and J by 5 bases, with 16 bases between. Germline V gene lookup returns CDR1 MNHNS and CDR2 SASEGT. CDR3 residues: CASSESVTVGHQPQHF. Written as DNA, the CDR3 is TGTGCCAGCAGTGAAAGCGTGACAGTGGGGCATCAGCCCCAGCATTTT.

This clonotype has a handful of counts. A much bigger clone sits one base away, suggesting this may be a read error. The chain combines TRBV28 with TRBJ2-4; 8 bases fit TRBD1. The CDR3 is made up of 14 amino acids. Germline V gene sequence: CDR1 MDHEN, CDR2 SYDVKM. V was pared by 4 bases and J by 6 bases, with 5 bases of the junction left unmatched. This CDR3 is CASSSTGQGNIQYF. The CDR3 DNA reads TGTGCCAGCAGTTCGACCGGACAGGGAAACATTCAGTACTTC.

In its sample, this clonotype was seen many times. This chain connects TRBV6-1 to TRBJ1-2, with 7 bases lining up with TRBD1. Germline V CDR1 and CDR2: MNHNS, SASEGT. V was pared by 6 bases and J by 1 base, with 5 bases of the junction left unmatched. The CDR3 length is 14 residues. DNA of the CDR3: TGTGCCAGCAGCTCGGGACAGCGTAACTATGGCTACACCTTC. Protein: CASSSGQRNYGYTF.

CDR3 coding DNA: TGTGCCAGCAGCCAAGGACAGGAAGATCGCAATGAGCAGTTCTTC. Its translation is CASSQGQEDRNEQFF. The chain carries TRBV4-2 and TRBJ2-1; tentative D call: TRBD1 (6 bases). The CDR3 spans 15 residues. V lost 1 base and J lost 6, with 13 bases in between. Germline CDR1 LGHNA, CDR2 YNFKEQ.

Of note for this clonotype: This may come from a read error, since a much larger clone is one base off. The chain is built from TRBV12-3 or TRBV12-4 and TRBJ2-2; tentatively, D is TRBD1 or TRBD2 (7 bases each). CDR3 size: 17 residues. CDR3 protein: CASSPDQGGIYTGEPFF. CDR3 coding DNA: TGTGCCAGCAGTCCAGACCAGGGGGGGATCTACACCGGGGAGCCGTTTTTT.

This clonotype was recorded at least ten times. This sequence joins TRBV3-1 and TRBJ1-1; D remains ambiguous. This CDR3 has 11 amino acids. Deletions cut 8 bases from V and 2 bases from J, with 6 bases between. Germline V CDR1 and CDR2: LGHDT, YNNKEL (reference sequence). This CDR3 is CASGINTEAFF. CDR3 nucleotides: TGTGCCAGCGGCATAAACACTGAAGCTTTCTTT.

This clonotype was counted a few times. This chain connects TRBV10-3 to TRBJ2-1, with 11 bases identical to TRBD2. Trimming cost V 10 bases and J 9 bases; bases outside gene matches: 11. Germline assignment: CDR1 ENHRY and CDR2 SYGVKD. This CDR3 is built from 14 residues. This chain's CDR3 is CATGGGLAEGEQFF. The CDR3 coding sequence is TGTGCCACGGGGGGGGGACTAGCGGAGGGTGAGCAGTTCTTC.

This clonotype was seen only a few times. The rearrangement links TRBV3-1 to TRBJ2-6, with unresolved D. Germline V gene data show CDR1 as LGHDT and CDR2 as YNNKEL (reference sequence). The V and J ends lost 0 bases and 5 bases respectively, with 5 bases between them. The CDR3 spans 14 residues. In DNA form, the CDR3 reads TGTGCCAGCAGCCAAGACTCGAGGGCCAACGTCCTGACTTTC. Translated, it gives CASSQDSRANVLTF. Using reference TRBV3-1 and TRBJ2-6 for the parts outside the CDR3, the full variable domain is DTAVSQTPKYLVTQMGNDKSIKCEQNLGHDTMYWYKQDSKKFLKIMFSYNNKELIINETVPNRFSPKSPDKAHLNLHINSLELGDSAVYFCASSQDSRANVLTFGAGSRLTVL.

This clonotype was detected many times. This sequence joins TRBV5-1 and TRBJ2-7; 11 nucleotides line up with TRBD2. CDR3 size: 17 residues. Losses at the gene ends were 0 bases for V and 2 bases for J; bases not matched to a gene: 7. From germline, CDR1 is SGHRS and CDR2 YFSETQ. The CDR3 here is CASSLGTSGRGPYEQYF. CDR3 nucleotide sequence: TGCGCCAGCAGCTTGGGCACTAGCGGGAGAGGGCCCTACGAGCAGTACTTC.

Details on this clonotype: A read error may be the cause here, since a much bigger clone is one base away. This chain connects TRBV20-1 to TRBJ1-1; D might be TRBD1 (5 bases). This CDR3 is built from 16 residues. The V gene lost 6 bases and the J gene lost 3 bases, with 23 bases spanning the gap. Germline loops: CDR1 DFQATT, CDR2 SNEGSKA (reference sequence). In nucleotides, the CDR3 is TGCAGTGCCCTAGGCTGGATGGGGGGGGGGGACACTGAAGCTTTCTTT. Protein sequence: CSALGWMGGGDTEAFF.

Ten or more counts support this clonotype. The chain combines TRBV5-1 with TRBJ2-3; D remains unclear. The germline V gene has CDR1 SGHRS and CDR2 YFSETQ. V dropped 1 base and J dropped 2 bases, with 8 bases sitting between them. The CDR3 is made up of 14 amino acids. CDR3 coding DNA: TGCGCCAGCAGCTTGTTACGACCCACAGATACGCAGTATTTT. Residues: CASSLLRPTDTQYF. Complete variable domain (other parts from reference TRBV5-1 and TRBJ2-3): KAGVTQTPRYLIKTRGQQVTLSCSPISGHRSVSWYQQTPGQGLQFLFEYFSETQRNKGNFPGRFSGRQFSNSRSEMNVSTLELGDSALYLCASSLLRPTDTQYFGPGTRLTVL.

This clonotype was counted a few times. The V gene is TRBV6-1, the J gene TRBJ2-5; TRBD2 matches 7 bases. CDR3 length: 19 residues. Losses at the gene ends were 0 bases for V and 1 base for J; bases not matched to a gene: 14. Germline loops: CDR1 MNHNS, CDR2 SASEGT. In DNA form, the CDR3 reads TGTGCCAGCAGTGAAGCGATCAGACTAGCCCCTATCCTCCAAGAGACCCAGTACTTC. Amino acids: CASSEAIRLAPILQETQYF.

In its sample, this clonotype was seen many times. The rearrangement joins TRBV7-2 to TRBJ2-2; 15 nucleotides align to TRBD2. Germline CDR1 is SGHTA and CDR2 is FQGNSA. The CDR3 is made up of 17 amino acids. V lost 1 base to trimming and J lost 5 bases; unmatched junction nucleotides: 2. The CDR3 loop reads CASSLVGLAGGTGELFF. DNA of the CDR3: TGTGCCAGCAGCTTAGTCGGACTAGCGGGAGGGACCGGGGAGCTGTTTTTT.

This clonotype showed up many times. The chain couples TRBV18 to TRBJ2-7, with a tentative D call TRBD1 (6 bases). There are 14 residues in the CDR3. Germline V gene data show CDR1 as KGHSH and CDR2 as LQKENI. V was trimmed by 3 bases and J by 5 bases, leaving 14 bases between them. The CDR3 DNA reads TGTGCCAGCTCACCTTGGAGACAGGTCAACGAGCAGTACTTC. Amino acids: CASSPWRQVNEQYF.

In the case of this clonotype: One end of the junction does not line up with germline, which may come from a read error. This sequence joins TRBV4-1 and TRBJ2-3, with D perhaps TRBD2 (6 bases). Germline V gene lookup returns CDR1 MGHRA and CDR2 YSYEKL. The CDR3 length is 15 residues. CDR3 nucleotides: TGCGCCAGCAGGCACCAGGGAGGCGGCACAGATATGCAGTATTTT. This codes for CASRHQGGGTDMQYF.

This clonotype was observed a handful of times. The chain joins TRBV7-9 to TRBJ2-2, with 7 bases fitting TRBD1. From germline, CDR1 is SEHNR and CDR2 FQNEAQ (reference sequence). The V segment lost 1 base and the J segment 2 bases; nucleotides outside the gene matches: 7. The CDR3 consists of 17 residues. CDR3 amino acids: CASSLGSRDRNTGELFF. For the CDR3, the DNA is TGTGCCAGCAGCTTAGGCTCAAGGGACAGAAACACCGGGGAGCTGTTTTTT.

This clonotype was detected many times. The chain joins TRBV30 to TRBJ2-5; tentative D call: TRBD2 (6 bases). V lost 2 bases to trimming and J lost 4 bases, with 11 bases between them. The CDR3 runs 13 residues. Germline CDR1 is GTSNPN and CDR2 is SVGIG (reference sequence). CDR3 residues: CAWSYSGIETQYF. The CDR3 nucleotides read TGTGCCTGGAGTTATAGCGGAATAGAGACCCAGTACTTC.

This clonotype occurred a few times. This chain links TRBV5-6 with TRBJ1-2; 11 bases are a match to TRBD1. The CDR3 has 16 residues. Germline loops: CDR1 SGHDT, CDR2 YYEEEE. The junction had 6 bases not matched to a gene; V was cut back by 4 bases and J by 1 base. The CDR3 nucleotides read TGTGCCAGCAGCATATGGACAGGGGGCAATAACTATGGCTACACCTTC. Its protein product is CASSIWTGGNNYGYTF.

The V gene is TRBV9, the J gene TRBJ2-3; D call uncertain. Trimming removed 0 bases from V and 3 bases from J, with 5 bases in between. Germline loops: CDR1 SGDLS, CDR2 YYNGEE. This CDR3 has 13 amino acids. CDR3 residues: CASSVVPTDTQYF. DNA of the CDR3: TGTGCCAGCAGCGTAGTTCCAACAGATACGCAGTATTTT.

This clonotype was recorded many times. The rearrangement links TRBV28 to TRBJ2-1; D call uncertain. V was clipped by 1 base and J by 4 bases, with 11 bases between them. This CDR3 is built from 15 residues. CDR1 and CDR2 (germline): MDHEN, SYDVKM. CDR3 protein: CASSLLSETYNEQFF. For the CDR3, the DNA is TGTGCCAGCAGTTTATTATCAGAAACTTACAATGAGCAGTTCTTC.

The CDR3 DNA reads TGTGCCAGCAGCCGCCGGGCGGGAGGGCCCGATACGCAGTATTTT. Translation gives CASSRRAGGPDTQYF. The chain links TRBV3-1 to TRBJ2-3, with 9 nucleotides matching TRBD2. The CDR3 sequence is 15 residues long. V was clipped by 4 bases and J by 6 bases; unmatched bases: 8. CDR1 is LGHDT, CDR2 YNNKEL, per germline (reference sequence).

The gene calls are TRBV10-3 and TRBJ1-5; 9 bases are shared with TRBD1. V dropped 7 bases and J dropped 7; count of bases not matched to a gene: 5. Germline-derived CDR1 and CDR2 are ENHRY and SYGVKD. The CDR3 loop spans 13 amino acids. The chain's CDR3 is CAINRDREQPQHF. The CDR3 DNA follows: TGTGCCATCAATCGGGACAGGGAGCAGCCCCAGCATTTT.

This chain uses TRBV15 with TRBJ2-1; 8 bases map to TRBD1. Trimming cost V 1 base and J 4 bases; bases outside gene matches: 6. Germline V lookup: CDR1 LNHNV, CDR2 YYDKDF (reference sequence). This CDR3 is built from 16 residues. The CDR3 DNA reads as TGTGCCACCAGCAGAGGTAGGACAGGGAAGTACAATGAGCAGTTCTTC. Protein sequence: CATSRGRTGKYNEQFF.

The sample holds a few counts of this clonotype. The chain combines TRBV27 with TRBJ2-2, with D tentatively TRBD2 (6 bases). Germline V CDR1 and CDR2: MNHEY, SMNVEV (reference sequence). V was clipped by 8 bases and J by 0 bases, with 13 bases between them. CDR3 length: 15 amino acids. CDR3 DNA sequence: TGTGCCAGCCGTAGCGGACCCACGAACACCGGGGAGCTGTTTTTT. Its protein is CASRSGPTNTGELFF.

The J gene is TRBJ2-1, the V gene TRBV20-1; tentatively, D is TRBD2 (6 bases). The CDR3 length is 14 residues. Trimming shortened V by 6 bases and J by 3 bases, and 15 bases separated the two germline ends. Germline V gives CDR1 DFQATT, CDR2 SNEGSKA (reference sequence). The CDR3 loop is CSAQAGSGYNEQFF. In DNA, the CDR3 is TGCAGTGCCCAAGCGGGTTCTGGCTACAATGAGCAGTTCTTC.

This clonotype was observed many times. V is TRBV20-1 and J is TRBJ2-7, with a weak D call TRBD1 (6 bases). There are 14 residues in the CDR3. V lost 0 bases and J lost 2, with 11 bases in between. Germline assignment: CDR1 DFQATT and CDR2 SNEGSKA (reference sequence). CDR3 region: CSARDGQGTYEQYF. CDR3 in DNA: TGCAGTGCTAGAGATGGTCAGGGGACCTACGAGCAGTACTTC.